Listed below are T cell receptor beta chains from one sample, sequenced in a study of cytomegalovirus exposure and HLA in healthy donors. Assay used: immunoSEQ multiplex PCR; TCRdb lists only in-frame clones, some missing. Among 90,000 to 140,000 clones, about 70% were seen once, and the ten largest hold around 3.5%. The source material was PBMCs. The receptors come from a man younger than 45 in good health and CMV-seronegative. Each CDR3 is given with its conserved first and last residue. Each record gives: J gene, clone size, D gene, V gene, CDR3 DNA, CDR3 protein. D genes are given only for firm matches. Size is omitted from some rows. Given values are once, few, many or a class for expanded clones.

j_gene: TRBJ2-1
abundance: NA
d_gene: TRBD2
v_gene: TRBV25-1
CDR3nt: TGTGCCAGTGAAGACTGGACTAGCCTGACCTACAATGAGCAGTTCTTC
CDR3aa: CASEDWTSLTYNEQFF

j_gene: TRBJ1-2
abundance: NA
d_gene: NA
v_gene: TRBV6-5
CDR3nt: TGTGCTTCAGGGCGCAACTATGGCTACACCTTC
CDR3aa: CASGRNYGYTF

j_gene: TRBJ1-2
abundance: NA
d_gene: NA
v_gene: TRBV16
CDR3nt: TGTGCCAGCAGCCAATCTTGGGAGGGGTTGAATGGCTACACCTTC
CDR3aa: CASSQSWEGLNGYTF

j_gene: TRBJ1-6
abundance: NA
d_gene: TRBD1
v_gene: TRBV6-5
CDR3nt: TGTGCCAGCAGTTACATCGGGACAGAAAATTCACCCCTCCACTTT
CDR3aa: CASSYIGTENSPLHF

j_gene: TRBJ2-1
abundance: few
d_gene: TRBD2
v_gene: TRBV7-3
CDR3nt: TGTGCCAGCAGCGATGGGCGGGGGAACAATGAGCAGTTCTTC
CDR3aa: CASSDGRGNNEQFF

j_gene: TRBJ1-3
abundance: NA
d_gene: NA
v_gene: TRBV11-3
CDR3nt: TGTGCCAGCAGCGGCCCGGGGGGCACTGGAAACACCATATATTTT
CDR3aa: CASSGPGGTGNTIYF

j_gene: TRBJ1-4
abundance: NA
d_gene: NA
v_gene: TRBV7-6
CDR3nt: TGTGCCAGCAGCTTAGGAATACGACCTACCGGGGGATTTAATGAAAAACTGTTTTTT
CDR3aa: CASSLGIRPTGGFNEKLFF

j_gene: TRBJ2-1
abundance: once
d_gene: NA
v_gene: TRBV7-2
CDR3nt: TGTGCCAGCAGCTTAGCTCCGAGAGTCGATGAGCAGTTCTTC
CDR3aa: CASSLAPRVDEQFF

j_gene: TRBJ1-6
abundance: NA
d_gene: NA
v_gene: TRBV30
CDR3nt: TGTGCCTGGAGTGTACAGGCTTCCTATAATTCACCCCTCCACTTT
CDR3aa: CAWSVQASYNSPLHF

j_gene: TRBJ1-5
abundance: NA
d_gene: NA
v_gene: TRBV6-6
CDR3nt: TGTGCCAGCAGTTACTCTTGGGGGGATCAGCCCCAGCATTTT
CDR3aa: CASSYSWGDQPQHF

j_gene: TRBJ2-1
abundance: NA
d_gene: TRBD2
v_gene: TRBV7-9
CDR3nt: TGTGCCAGCAGCTTAGCGCTAGCGGGGACTTACAATGAGCAGTTCTTC
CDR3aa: CASSLALAGTYNEQFF

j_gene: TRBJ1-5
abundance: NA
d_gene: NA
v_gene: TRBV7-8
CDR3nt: TGTGCCAGCAGCTTCGCACAGAAAAATCAGCCCCAGCATTTT
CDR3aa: CASSFAQKNQPQHF

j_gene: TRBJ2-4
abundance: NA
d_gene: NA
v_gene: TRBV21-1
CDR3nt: TGTGCCAGCAGCCAAAAGAGGGAAGCCAAAAACATTCAGTACTTC
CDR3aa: CASSQKREAKNIQYF

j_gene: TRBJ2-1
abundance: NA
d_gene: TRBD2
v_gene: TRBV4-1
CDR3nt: TGCGCCAGCAGCCAGGGTCTAGCGGCCCGCACCAATGAGCAGTTCTTC
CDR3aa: CASSQGLAARTNEQFF

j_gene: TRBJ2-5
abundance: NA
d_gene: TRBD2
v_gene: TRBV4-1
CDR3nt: TGCGCCAGCAGCCAAACTAGCGCGGGCAGGGTCGTTGAGACCCAGTACTTC
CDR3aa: CASSQTSAGRVVETQYF